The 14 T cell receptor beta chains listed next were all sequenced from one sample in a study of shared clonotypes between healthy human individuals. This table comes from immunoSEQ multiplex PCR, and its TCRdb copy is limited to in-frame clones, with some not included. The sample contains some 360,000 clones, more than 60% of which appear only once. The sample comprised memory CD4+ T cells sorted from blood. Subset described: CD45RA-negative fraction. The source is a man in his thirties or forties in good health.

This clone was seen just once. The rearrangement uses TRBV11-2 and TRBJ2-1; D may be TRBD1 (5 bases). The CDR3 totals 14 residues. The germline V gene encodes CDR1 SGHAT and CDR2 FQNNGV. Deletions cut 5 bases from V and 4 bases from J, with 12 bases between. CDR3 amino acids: CASSLRELYNEQFF. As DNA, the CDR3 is TGTGCCAGCAGCCTCAGGGAATTATACAATGAGCAGTTCTTC.

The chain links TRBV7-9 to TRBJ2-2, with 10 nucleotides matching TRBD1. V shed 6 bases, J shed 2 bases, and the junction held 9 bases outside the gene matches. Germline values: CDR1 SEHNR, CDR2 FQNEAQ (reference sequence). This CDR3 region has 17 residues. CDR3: CASSPRGQGKNTGELFF. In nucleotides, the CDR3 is TGTGCCAGCAGTCCCCGGGGACAGGGGAAAAACACCGGGGAGCTGTTTTTT.

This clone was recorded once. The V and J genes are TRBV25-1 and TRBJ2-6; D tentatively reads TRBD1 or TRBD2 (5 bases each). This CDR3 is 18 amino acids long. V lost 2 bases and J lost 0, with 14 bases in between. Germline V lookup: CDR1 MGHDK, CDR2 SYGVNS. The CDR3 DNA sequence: TGTGCCAGCAGTGAAATCTCGGCAGGGACCTCTGGGGCCAACGTCCTGACTTTC. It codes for CASSEISAGTSGANVLTF. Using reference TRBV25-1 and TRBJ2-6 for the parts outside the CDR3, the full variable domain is EADIYQTPRYLVIGTGKKITLECSQTMGHDKMYWYQQDPGMELHLIHYSYGVNSTEKGDLSSESTVSRIRTEHFPLTLESARPSHTSQYLCASSEISAGTSGANVLTFGAGSRLTVL.

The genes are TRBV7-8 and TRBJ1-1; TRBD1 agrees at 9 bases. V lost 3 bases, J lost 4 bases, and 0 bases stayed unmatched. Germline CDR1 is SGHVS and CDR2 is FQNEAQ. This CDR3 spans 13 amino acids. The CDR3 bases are TGTGCCAGCAGCTTGGACAGGGGCACTGAAGCTTTCTTT. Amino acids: CASSLDRGTEAFF.

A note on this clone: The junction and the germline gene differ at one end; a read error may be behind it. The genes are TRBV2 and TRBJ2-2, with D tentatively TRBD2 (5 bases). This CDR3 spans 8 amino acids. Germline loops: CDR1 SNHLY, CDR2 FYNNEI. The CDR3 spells CASRGAVF. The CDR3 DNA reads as TGTGCCAGCCGGGGAGCTGTTTTT.

The CDR3 DNA is TGTGCCAGCAGTTTCCAGAGGGAAAGGACTGAAGCTTTCTTT. This encodes CASSFQRERTEAFF. The chain combines TRBV28 with TRBJ1-1; no clear D gene. The CDR3 totals 14 residues. Germline loops: CDR1 MDHEN, CDR2 SYDVKM. V lost 3 bases and J 5 bases, leaving 13 bases between the germline ends.

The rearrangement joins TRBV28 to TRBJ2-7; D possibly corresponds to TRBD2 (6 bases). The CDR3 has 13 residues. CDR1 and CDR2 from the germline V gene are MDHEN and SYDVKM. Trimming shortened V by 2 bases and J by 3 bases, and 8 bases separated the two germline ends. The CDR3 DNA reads TGTGCCAGCAGTTTAGGCGGGAACTACGAGCAGTACTTC. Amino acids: CASSLGGNYEQYF.

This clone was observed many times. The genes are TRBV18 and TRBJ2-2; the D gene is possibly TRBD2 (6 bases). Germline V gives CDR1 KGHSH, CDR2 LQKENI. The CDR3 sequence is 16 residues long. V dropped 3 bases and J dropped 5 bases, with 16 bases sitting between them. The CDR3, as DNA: TGTGCCAGCTCACCGATGGCAGCGGGCGAAACCGGGGAGCTGTTTTTT. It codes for CASSPMAAGETGELFF.

The CDR3 spells CASSLDRAGRSYNEQFF. As DNA, the CDR3 is TGTGCCAGCAGCTTAGATCGAGCGGGCCGCTCCTACAATGAGCAGTTCTTC. V is TRBV11-1 and J is TRBJ2-1; the D gene is possibly TRBD2 (6 bases). V lost 1 base, J lost 0 bases, and 13 bases lay in between. CDR1 and CDR2 from the germline V gene are SGHAT and FQDESV (reference sequence). This CDR3 is built from 17 residues.

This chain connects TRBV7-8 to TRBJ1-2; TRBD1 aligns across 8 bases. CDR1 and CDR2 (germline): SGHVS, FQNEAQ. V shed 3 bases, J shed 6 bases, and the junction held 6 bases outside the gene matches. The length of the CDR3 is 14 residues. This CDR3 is CASSLDREGDGYTF. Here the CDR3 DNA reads TGTGCCAGCAGCTTGGACAGGGAAGGCGATGGCTACACCTTC. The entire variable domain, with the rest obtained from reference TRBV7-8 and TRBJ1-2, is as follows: GAGVSQSPRYKVAKRGQDVALRCDPISGHVSLFWYQQALGQGPEFLTYFQNEAQLDKSGLPSDRFFAERPEGSVSTLKIQRTQQEDSAVYLCASSLDREGDGYTFGSGTRLTVV.

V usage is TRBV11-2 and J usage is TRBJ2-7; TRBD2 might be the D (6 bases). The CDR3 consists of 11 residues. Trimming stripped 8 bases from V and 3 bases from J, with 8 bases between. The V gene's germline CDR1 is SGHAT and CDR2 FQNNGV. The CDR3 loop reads CASGGFYEQYF. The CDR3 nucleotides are TGTGCCAGCGGGGGGTTCTACGAGCAGTACTTC. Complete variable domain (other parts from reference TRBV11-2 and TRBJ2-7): EAGVAQSPRYKIIEKRQSVAFWCNPISGHATLYWYQQILGQGPKLLIQFQNNGVVDDSQLPKDRFSAERLKGVDSTLKIQPAKLEDSAVYLCASGGFYEQYFGPGTRLTVT.

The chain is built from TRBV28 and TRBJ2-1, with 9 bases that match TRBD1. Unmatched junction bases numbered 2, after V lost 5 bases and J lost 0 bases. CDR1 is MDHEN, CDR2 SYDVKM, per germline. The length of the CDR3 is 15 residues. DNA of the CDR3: TGTGCCAGCAGTCCGACAGGGGGCTCCTACAATGAGCAGTTCTTC. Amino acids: CASSPTGGSYNEQFF.

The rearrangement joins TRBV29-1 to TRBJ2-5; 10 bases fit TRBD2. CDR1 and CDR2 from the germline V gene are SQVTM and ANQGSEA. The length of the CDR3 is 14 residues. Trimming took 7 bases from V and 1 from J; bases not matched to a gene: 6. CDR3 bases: TGCAGCGCCACGTGGACTAGCGGCCAAGAGACCCAGTACTTC. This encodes CSATWTSGQETQYF.

The CDR3 bases are TGCGCCAGCAGGAACTTAGGGGGTTCAGGGCCCGGGGAGCTGTTTTTT. Its translation is CASRNLGGSGPGELFF. This chain connects TRBV10-2 to TRBJ2-2; D might be TRBD1 (6 bases). The CDR3 is 16 amino acids. Per germline, CDR1 WSHSY and CDR2 SAAADI. V gave up 6 bases and J gave up 6 bases, with 20 bases separating them.